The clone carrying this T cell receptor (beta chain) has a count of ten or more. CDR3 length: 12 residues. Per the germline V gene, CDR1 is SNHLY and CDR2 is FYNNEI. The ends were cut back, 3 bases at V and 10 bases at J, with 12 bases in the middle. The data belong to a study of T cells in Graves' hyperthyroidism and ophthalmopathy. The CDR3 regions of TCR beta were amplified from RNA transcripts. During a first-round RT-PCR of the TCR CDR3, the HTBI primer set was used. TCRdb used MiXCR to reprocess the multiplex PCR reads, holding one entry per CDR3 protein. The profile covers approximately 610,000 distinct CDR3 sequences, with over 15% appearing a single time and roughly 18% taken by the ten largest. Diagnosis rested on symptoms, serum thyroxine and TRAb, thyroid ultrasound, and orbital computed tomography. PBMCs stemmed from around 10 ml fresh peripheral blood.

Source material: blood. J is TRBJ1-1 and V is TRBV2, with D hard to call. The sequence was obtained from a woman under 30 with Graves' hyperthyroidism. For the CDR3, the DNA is TGTGCCAGCAGTGAGGACCCCCGAGCAGCTTTCTTT. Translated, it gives CASSEDPRAAFF.